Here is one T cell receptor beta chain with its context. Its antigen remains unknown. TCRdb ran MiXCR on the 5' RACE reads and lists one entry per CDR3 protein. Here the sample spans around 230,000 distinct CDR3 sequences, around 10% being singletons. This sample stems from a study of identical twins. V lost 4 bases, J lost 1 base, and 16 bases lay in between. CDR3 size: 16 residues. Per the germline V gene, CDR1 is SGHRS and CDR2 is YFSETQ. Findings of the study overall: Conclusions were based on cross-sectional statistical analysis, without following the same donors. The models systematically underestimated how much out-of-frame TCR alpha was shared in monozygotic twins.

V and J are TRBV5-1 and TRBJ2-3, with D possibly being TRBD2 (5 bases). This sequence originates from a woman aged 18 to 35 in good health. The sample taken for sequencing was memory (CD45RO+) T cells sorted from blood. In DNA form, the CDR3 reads TGCGCCAGCAGCCACAGCCAGCGGCCACGCACAGATACGCAGTATTTT. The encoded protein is CASSHSQRPRTDTQYF.